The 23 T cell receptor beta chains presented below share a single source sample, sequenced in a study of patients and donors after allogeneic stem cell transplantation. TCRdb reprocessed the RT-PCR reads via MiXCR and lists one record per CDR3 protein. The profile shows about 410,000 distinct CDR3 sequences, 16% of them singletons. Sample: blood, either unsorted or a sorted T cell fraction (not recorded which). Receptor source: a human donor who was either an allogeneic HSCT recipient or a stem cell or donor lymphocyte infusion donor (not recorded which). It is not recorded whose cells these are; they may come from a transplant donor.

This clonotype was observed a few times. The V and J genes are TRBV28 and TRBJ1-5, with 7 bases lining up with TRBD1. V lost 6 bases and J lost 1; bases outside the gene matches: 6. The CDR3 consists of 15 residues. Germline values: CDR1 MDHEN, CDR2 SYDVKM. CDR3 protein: CASRDRERSNQPQHF. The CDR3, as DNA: TGTGCCAGCAGAGACAGGGAAAGAAGCAATCAGCCCCAGCATTTT.

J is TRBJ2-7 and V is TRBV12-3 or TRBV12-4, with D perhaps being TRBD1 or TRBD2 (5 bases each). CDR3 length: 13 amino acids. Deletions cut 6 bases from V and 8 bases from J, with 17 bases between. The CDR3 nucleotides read TGTGCCAGCAGCTACTCGGGGCCCTATCAGCAGTACTTC. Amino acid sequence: CASSYSGPYQQYF.

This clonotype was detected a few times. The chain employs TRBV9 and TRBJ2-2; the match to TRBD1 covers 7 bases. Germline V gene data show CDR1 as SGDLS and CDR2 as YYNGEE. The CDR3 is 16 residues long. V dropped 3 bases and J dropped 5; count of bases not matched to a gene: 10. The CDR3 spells CASSATVRGMTGELFF. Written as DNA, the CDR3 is TGTGCCAGCAGCGCCACCGTCAGGGGGATGACCGGGGAGCTGTTTTTT.

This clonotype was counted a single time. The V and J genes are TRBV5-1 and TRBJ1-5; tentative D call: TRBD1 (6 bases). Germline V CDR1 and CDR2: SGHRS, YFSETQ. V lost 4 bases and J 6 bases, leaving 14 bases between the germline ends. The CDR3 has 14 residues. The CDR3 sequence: CASSPEGGRQPQHF. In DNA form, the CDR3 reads TGCGCCAGCAGCCCTGAGGGGGGGCGTCAGCCCCAGCATTTT.

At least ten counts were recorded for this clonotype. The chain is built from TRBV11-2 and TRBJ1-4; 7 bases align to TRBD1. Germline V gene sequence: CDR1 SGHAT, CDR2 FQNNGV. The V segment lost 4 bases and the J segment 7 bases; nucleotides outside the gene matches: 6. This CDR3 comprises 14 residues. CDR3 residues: CASSSQGRGEKLFF. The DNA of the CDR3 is TGTGCCAGCAGCTCACAGGGGAGGGGTGAAAAACTGTTTTTT.

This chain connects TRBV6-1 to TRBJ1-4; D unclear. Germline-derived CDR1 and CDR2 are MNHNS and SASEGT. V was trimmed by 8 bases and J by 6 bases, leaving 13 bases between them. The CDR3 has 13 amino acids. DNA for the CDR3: TGTGCCAGCGCCTACAGAGCGGATGAAAAACTGTTTTTT. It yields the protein CASAYRADEKLFF.

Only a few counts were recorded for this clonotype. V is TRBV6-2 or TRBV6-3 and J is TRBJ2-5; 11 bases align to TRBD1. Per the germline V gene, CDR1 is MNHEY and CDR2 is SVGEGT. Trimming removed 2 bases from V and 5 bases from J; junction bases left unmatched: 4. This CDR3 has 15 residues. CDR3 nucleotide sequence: TGTGCCAGCAGTTACGGACAGGGGGCTTTCGAGACCCAGTACTTC. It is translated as CASSYGQGAFETQYF.

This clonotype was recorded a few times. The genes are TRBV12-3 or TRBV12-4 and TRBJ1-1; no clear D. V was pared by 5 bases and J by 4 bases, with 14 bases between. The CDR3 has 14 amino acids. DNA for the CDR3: TGTGCCAGCAGTCCAACATGGCTCGGCACTGAAGCTTTCTTT. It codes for CASSPTWLGTEAFF.

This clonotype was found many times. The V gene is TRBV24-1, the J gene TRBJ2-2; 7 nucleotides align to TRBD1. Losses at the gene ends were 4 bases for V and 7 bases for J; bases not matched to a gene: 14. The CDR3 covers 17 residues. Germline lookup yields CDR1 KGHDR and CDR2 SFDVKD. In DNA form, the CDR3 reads TGTGCCACCAGTGACCCCCGGGACAGCCCTGTAATCGGGGAGCTGTTTTTT. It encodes CATSDPRDSPVIGELFF.

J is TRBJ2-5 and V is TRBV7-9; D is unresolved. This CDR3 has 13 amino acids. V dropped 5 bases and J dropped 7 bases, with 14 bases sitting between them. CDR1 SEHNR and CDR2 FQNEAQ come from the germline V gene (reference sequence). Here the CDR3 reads CASSPERTWTQYF. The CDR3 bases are TGTGCCAGCAGCCCGGAGCGCACCTGGACCCAGTACTTC.

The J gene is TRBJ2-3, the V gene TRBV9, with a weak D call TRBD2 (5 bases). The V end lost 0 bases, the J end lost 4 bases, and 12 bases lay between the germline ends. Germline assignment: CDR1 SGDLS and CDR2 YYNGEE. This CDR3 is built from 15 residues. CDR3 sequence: CASSVAGRVADTQYF. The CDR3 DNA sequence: TGTGCCAGCAGCGTAGCGGGAAGGGTGGCAGATACGCAGTATTTT.

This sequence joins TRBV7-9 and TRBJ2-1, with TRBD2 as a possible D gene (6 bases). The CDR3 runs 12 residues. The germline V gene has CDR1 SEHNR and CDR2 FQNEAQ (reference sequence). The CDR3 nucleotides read TGTACCCCGGGGGTTTCCTACAATGAGCAGTTCTTC. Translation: CTPGVSYNEQFF.

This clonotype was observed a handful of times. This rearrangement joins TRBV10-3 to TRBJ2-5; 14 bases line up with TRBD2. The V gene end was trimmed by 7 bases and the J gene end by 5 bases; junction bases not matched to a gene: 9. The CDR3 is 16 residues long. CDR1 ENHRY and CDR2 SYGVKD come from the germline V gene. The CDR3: CAIKSGLAGAPETQYF. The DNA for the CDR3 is TGTGCCATCAAATCGGGACTAGCGGGAGCTCCGGAGACCCAGTACTTC.

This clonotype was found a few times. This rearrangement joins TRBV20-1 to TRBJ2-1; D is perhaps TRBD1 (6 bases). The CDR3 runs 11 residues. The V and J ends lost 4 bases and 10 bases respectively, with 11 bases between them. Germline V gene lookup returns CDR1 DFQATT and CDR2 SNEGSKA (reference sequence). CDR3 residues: CSATGESEQFF. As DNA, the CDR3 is TGCAGTGCTACAGGGGAGAGCGAGCAGTTCTTC.

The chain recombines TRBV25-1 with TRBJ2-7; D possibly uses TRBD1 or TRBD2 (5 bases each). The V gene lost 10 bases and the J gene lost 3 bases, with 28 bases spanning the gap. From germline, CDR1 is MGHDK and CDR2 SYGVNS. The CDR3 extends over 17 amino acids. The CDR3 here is CAIPHCIGGRTYYEQYF. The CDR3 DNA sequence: TGTGCCATTCCCCATTGTATTGGGGGACGGACCTACTACGAGCAGTACTTC.

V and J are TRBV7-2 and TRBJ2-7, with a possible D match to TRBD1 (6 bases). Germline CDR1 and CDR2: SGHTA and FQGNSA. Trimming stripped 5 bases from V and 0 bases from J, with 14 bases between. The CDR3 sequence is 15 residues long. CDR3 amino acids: CASSRWTASSYEQYF. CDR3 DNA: TGTGCCAGCAGCCGATGGACAGCGAGCTCCTACGAGCAGTACTTC. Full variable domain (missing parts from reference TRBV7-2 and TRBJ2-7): GAGVSQSPSNKVTEKGKDVELRCDPISGHTALYWYRQSLGQGLEFLIYFQGNSAPDKSGLPSDRFSAERTGGSVSTLTIQRTQQEDSAVYLCASSRWTASSYEQYFGPGTRLTVT.

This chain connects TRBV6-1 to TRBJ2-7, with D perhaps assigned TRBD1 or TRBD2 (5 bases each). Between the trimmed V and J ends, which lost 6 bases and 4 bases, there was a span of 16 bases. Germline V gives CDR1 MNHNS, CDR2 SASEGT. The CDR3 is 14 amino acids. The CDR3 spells CASSAGTVRYEQYF. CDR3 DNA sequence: TGTGCCAGCAGCGCCGGGACCGTTCGATACGAGCAGTACTTC.

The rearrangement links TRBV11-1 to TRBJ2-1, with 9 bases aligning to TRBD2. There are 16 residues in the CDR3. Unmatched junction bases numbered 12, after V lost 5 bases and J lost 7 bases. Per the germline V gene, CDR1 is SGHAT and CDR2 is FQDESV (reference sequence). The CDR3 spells CASSALSSGRSNEQFF. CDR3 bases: TGTGCCAGCAGCGCCCTCTCCAGCGGGAGGTCTAATGAGCAGTTCTTC.

The CDR3 reads CASSPDWTVGPQHF. The CDR3 nucleotides read TGTGCCAGCAGCCCCGATTGGACCGTTGGCCCCCAGCATTTT. The chain uses TRBV3-1 and TRBJ1-5; D remains unclear. The CDR3 is 14 residues long. The V end lost 4 bases, the J end lost 10 bases, and 17 bases lay between the germline ends. The germline V gene has CDR1 LGHDT and CDR2 YNNKEL (reference sequence).

CDR3 in DNA: TGCGCCAGCAGCCAGGACAGGGGTTTATCTGAAAAACTGTTTTTT. Translated: CASSQDRGLSEKLFF. The gene calls are TRBV5-1 and TRBJ1-4, with 9 bases that match TRBD1. The germline CDR1 and CDR2 sequences are SGHRS and YFSETQ. The CDR3 is made up of 15 amino acids. Germline trimming cut 4 bases from V and 7 bases from J; bases unmatched to any gene: 8.

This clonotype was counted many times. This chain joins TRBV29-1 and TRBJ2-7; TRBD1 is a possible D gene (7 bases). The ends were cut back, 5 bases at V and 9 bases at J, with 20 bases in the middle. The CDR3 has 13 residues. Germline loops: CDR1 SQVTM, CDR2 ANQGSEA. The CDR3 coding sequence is TGCAGCGTTCAGGGGGGCTCTTCTACGGGGCAGTACTTC. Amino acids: CSVQGGSSTGQYF.

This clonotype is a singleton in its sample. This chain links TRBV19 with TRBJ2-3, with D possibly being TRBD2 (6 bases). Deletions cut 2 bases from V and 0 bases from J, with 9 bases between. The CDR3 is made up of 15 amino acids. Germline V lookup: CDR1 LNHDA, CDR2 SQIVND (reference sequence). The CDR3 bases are TGTGCCAGTAGTATAATGGGGACTAGCACAGATACGCAGTATTTT. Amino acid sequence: CASSIMGTSTDTQYF.

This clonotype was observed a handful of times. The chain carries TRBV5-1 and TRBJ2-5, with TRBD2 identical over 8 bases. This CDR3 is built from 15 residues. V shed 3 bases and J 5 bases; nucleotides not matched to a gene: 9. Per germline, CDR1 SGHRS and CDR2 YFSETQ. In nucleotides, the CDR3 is TGCGCCAGCAGCTCCCGGACTAGCTGGTTGGAGACCCAGTACTTC. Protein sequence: CASSSRTSWLETQYF. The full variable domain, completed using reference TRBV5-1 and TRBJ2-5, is KAGVTQTPRYLIKTRGQQVTLSCSPISGHRSVSWYQQTPGQGLQFLFEYFSETQRNKGNFPGRFSGRQFSNSRSEMNVSTLELGDSALYLCASSSRTSWLETQYFGPGTRLLVL.